Shown below are 25 T cell receptor beta chains from a single sample sequenced in a study of T-cell reconstitution after alpha-beta-depleted transplantation in children. Preparing the TCRbeta library involved the use of unique molecular identifiers. TCRdb reanalysed the PCR reads using MiXCR and keeps one entry per CDR3 protein. The profile shows roughly 570,000 distinct CDR3 sequences, 25% to 30% of them singletons. Source: PBMCs, taken before TCRalphabeta/CD19-depleted stem cell transplant. The receptor source for this set is a boy in the first two years of life with Wiskott-Aldrich syndrome, due to receive a stem cell transplant.

This clonotype was seen a handful of times. The chain carries TRBV2 and TRBJ2-1, with D possibly TRBD2 on 7 matching bases. Trimming took 6 bases from V and 0 from J, leaving 18 bases between them. The CDR3 spans 17 residues. Germline values: CDR1 SNHLY, CDR2 FYNNEI. CDR3 amino acids: CASSPSKRDISYNEQFF. The CDR3 DNA reads as TGTGCCAGCAGCCCATCCAAGCGGGACATCTCCTACAATGAGCAGTTCTTC.

The chain employs TRBV19 and TRBJ2-5, with 9 positions matching TRBD1. V dropped 4 bases and J dropped 7; count of bases not matched to a gene: 4. Germline CDR1 reads LNHDA; CDR2 reads SQIVND (reference sequence). The CDR3 has 13 amino acids. In DNA form, the CDR3 reads TGTGCCAGTAGTACGGACAGGGGACGGACCCAGTACTTC. Translating it yields CASSTDRGRTQYF.

This clonotype was counted only a few times. The chain uses TRBV5-1 and TRBJ2-3, with D maybe TRBD2 (5 bases). Germline CDR1 is SGHRS and CDR2 is YFSETQ. The ends were cut back, 0 bases at V and 2 bases at J, with 10 bases in the middle. The CDR3 contains 15 residues. CDR3 loop: CASSLAGSHTDTQYF. CDR3 in DNA: TGCGCCAGCAGCTTGGCGGGGAGCCACACAGATACGCAGTATTTT.

This clonotype was detected only a few times. The V and J genes are TRBV18 and TRBJ2-3, with TRBD1 as a possible D gene (5 bases). Trimming took 2 bases from V and 5 from J, leaving 11 bases between them. The CDR3 loop spans 14 amino acids. CDR1 is KGHSH and CDR2 is LQKENI in the germline V gene. For the CDR3, the DNA is TGTGCCAGCTCACCAACCCAGGGCGGAGATACGCAGTATTTT. Protein: CASSPTQGGDTQYF. Looking up the rest from reference TRBV18 and TRBJ2-3 gives the full variable domain: NAGVMQNPRHLVRRRGQEARLRCSPMKGHSHVYWYRQLPEEGLKFMVYLQKENIIDESGMPKERFSAEFPKEGPSILRIQQVVRGDSAAYFCASSPTQGGDTQYFGPGTRLTVL.

This clonotype was recorded a few times. This sequence joins TRBV5-5 and TRBJ2-1; perhaps D is TRBD1 or TRBD2 (6 bases each). Per germline, CDR1 SGHKS and CDR2 YYEKEE (reference sequence). V was pared by 7 bases and J by 4 bases, with 12 bases between. CDR3 length: 13 amino acids. In nucleotides, the CDR3 is TGTGCCAGCGAGGGGGGCGGGTACAATGAGCAGTTCTTC. Translated: CASEGGGYNEQFF.

The chain uses TRBV5-1 and TRBJ1-5, with D perhaps TRBD1 (5 bases). Trimming shortened V by 1 base and J by 6 bases, and 11 bases separated the two germline ends. Germline CDR1 is SGHRS and CDR2 is YFSETQ. The CDR3 sequence is 14 residues long. The CDR3 DNA sequence: TGCGCCAGCAGCTTGAACGGGGGTGGTCAGCCCCAGCATTTT. This translates into CASSLNGGGQPQHF.

The chain uses TRBV5-1 and TRBJ1-3; TRBD1 might be the D (5 bases). The V and J ends lost 4 bases and 7 bases respectively, with 27 bases between them. This CDR3 comprises 18 residues. Germline lookup yields CDR1 SGHRS and CDR2 YFSETQ. The CDR3 DNA reads TGCGCCAGCAGCCTCGGTTTTGATCGCAGGCGGCGGGACAACACCATATATTTT. Protein: CASSLGFDRRRRDNTIYF.

This chain connects TRBV7-8 to TRBJ2-7; D is undetermined. The CDR3 runs 13 residues. Germline CDR1 and CDR2: SGHVS and FQNEAQ. V lost 1 base to trimming and J lost 3 bases, with 7 bases between them. The CDR3 DNA sequence: TGTGCCAGCAGCTTAGATCCCCGCTACGAGCAGTACTTC. Residues: CASSLDPRYEQYF.

This clonotype has more than one count but fewer than ten. This chain joins TRBV18 and TRBJ2-5; D is unclear. The CDR3 covers 14 residues. Trimming pared 3 bases from V and 5 bases from J, leaving 13 bases between. Germline-derived CDR1 and CDR2 are KGHSH and LQKENI. The CDR3 nucleotides are TGTGCCAGCTCACCTTCGCCGAGTTGGGAGACCCAGTACTTC. This encodes CASSPSPSWETQYF. Looking up the rest from reference TRBV18 and TRBJ2-5 gives the full variable domain: NAGVMQNPRHLVRRRGQEARLRCSPMKGHSHVYWYRQLPEEGLKFMVYLQKENIIDESGMPKERFSAEFPKEGPSILRIQQVVRGDSAAYFCASSPSPSWETQYFGPGTRLLVL.

The rearrangement joins TRBV20-1 to TRBJ2-1; 10 bases line up with TRBD2. Trimming removed 0 bases from V and 4 bases from J; junction bases left unmatched: 3. The CDR3 covers 15 residues. In germline, CDR1 is DFQATT, CDR2 SNEGSKA (reference sequence). As DNA, the CDR3 is TGCAGTGCTAGAGAAGGACTAGCGGTTTACAATGAGCAGTTCTTC. Protein: CSAREGLAVYNEQFF.

This clonotype was seen only a few times. The J gene is TRBJ2-5, the V gene TRBV20-1; 8 bases fit TRBD2. Germline V gene data show CDR1 as DFQATT and CDR2 as SNEGSKA (reference sequence). This CDR3 contains 14 residues. J was trimmed by 5 bases and V by 5 bases; bases with no gene match: 10. This chain's CDR3 is CSASKRERGETQYF. Written as DNA, the CDR3 is TGCAGTGCTTCAAAGCGGGAGAGGGGTGAGACCCAGTACTTC.

The chain couples TRBV20-1 to TRBJ2-6; D gene unclear. Germline V gene sequence: CDR1 DFQATT, CDR2 SNEGSKA (reference sequence). The CDR3 consists of 15 residues. With 0 bases removed from V and 1 base from J, the gap between germline ends came to 7 bases. CDR3 sequence: CSARDPQSGANVLTF. CDR3 nucleotide sequence: TGCAGTGCTAGAGATCCCCAGTCTGGGGCCAACGTCCTGACTTTC.

In its sample, this clonotype was seen a few times. V usage is TRBV5-1 and J usage is TRBJ2-7, with 8 bases that match TRBD1. This CDR3 spans 15 amino acids. V shed 4 bases and J 3 bases; nucleotides not matched to a gene: 9. Germline loops: CDR1 SGHRS, CDR2 YFSETQ. The CDR3 DNA follows: TGCGCCAGCAGCACCGGACAGGGCCCTCTCTACGAGCAGTACTTC. As protein: CASSTGQGPLYEQYF.

The chain links TRBV4-1 to TRBJ2-5; D is uncertain. V was trimmed by 5 bases and J by 5 bases, leaving 12 bases between them. CDR1 MGHRA and CDR2 YSYEKL come from the germline V gene. The length of the CDR3 is 13 residues. The CDR3 loop reads CASSSRWGETQYF. The CDR3 nucleotides are TGCGCCAGCAGCTCGCGGTGGGGTGAGACCCAGTACTTC.

This clonotype was seen more than once but under ten times. This rearrangement joins TRBV7-2 to TRBJ2-3, with D uncertain. The V gene's germline CDR1 is SGHTA and CDR2 FQGNSA. Trimming removed 3 bases from V and 4 bases from J, with 14 bases in between. CDR3 length: 15 residues. The CDR3: CASSFIGATSDTQYF. DNA for the CDR3: TGTGCCAGCAGCTTTATCGGAGCCACTTCAGATACGCAGTATTTT.

The genes are TRBV5-1 and TRBJ2-1; no firm D call. The CDR3 runs to 14 residues. V lost 0 bases to trimming and J lost 5 bases, with 9 bases between them. The germline gives CDR1 SGHRS, CDR2 YFSETQ. CDR3: CASSLEPSDNEQFF. CDR3 in DNA: TGCGCCAGCAGCTTGGAACCCAGCGACAATGAGCAGTTCTTC.

This clonotype has at least ten counts. The chain has TRBV5-1 and TRBJ2-7, with D maybe TRBD2 (6 bases). Trimming took off 7 bases at V and 3 bases at J, with 17 bases between the two ends. CDR1 is SGHRS and CDR2 is YFSETQ in the germline V gene. The CDR3 covers 14 residues. This CDR3 reads CASAPSADNYEQYF. As DNA, the CDR3 is TGCGCCAGCGCTCCTAGCGCGGACAACTACGAGCAGTACTTC. The full variable domain, completed using reference TRBV5-1 and TRBJ2-7, is KAGVTQTPRYLIKTRGQQVTLSCSPISGHRSVSWYQQTPGQGLQFLFEYFSETQRNKGNFPGRFSGRQFSNSRSEMNVSTLELGDSALYLCASAPSADNYEQYFGPGTRLTVT.

This clonotype has a handful of counts. V and J are TRBV10-3 and TRBJ2-2; 9 bases align to TRBD2. The CDR3 runs to 17 residues. The V and J ends lost 3 bases and 5 bases, in that order; junction bases with no gene match: 10. Germline V CDR1 and CDR2: ENHRY, SYGVKD. The CDR3 DNA follows: TGTGCCATCAGTGATCGCGGGAGGGCCCCGGGTACCGGGGAGCTGTTTTTT. Amino acid sequence: CAISDRGRAPGTGELFF.

This clonotype occurred a few times. The chain couples TRBV6-5 to TRBJ1-1; D gene uncertain. The V gene's germline CDR1 is MNHEY and CDR2 SVGAGI. This CDR3 comprises 16 residues. V was cut by 0 bases and J by 1 base, with 12 bases left in between. The CDR3 nucleotides are TGTGCCAGCAGTTACTCGACGGTAGGGTGGAACACTGAAGCTTTCTTT. Protein sequence: CASSYSTVGWNTEAFF.

The sample holds a few counts of this clonotype. The V gene is TRBV7-9, the J gene TRBJ1-2; 8 positions agree with TRBD1. This CDR3 has 17 amino acids. Germline CDR1 and CDR2: SEHNR and FQNEAQ (reference sequence). V lost 3 bases and J lost 8; bases outside the gene matches: 17. The CDR3 here is CASSFSGTGADFWGYTF. Written as DNA, the CDR3 is TGTGCCAGCAGCTTCTCCGGGACAGGAGCCGATTTTTGGGGCTACACCTTC.

The rearrangement joins TRBV12-3 or TRBV12-4 to TRBJ1-2; TRBD1 agrees at 7 bases. V was clipped by 4 bases and J by 8 bases; unmatched bases: 10. The CDR3 consists of 14 residues. Written as DNA, the CDR3 is TGTGCCAGCAGTTACAGGGGACCTGTATGGGGCTACACCTTC. Translated, it gives CASSYRGPVWGYTF.

The chain links TRBV4-1 to TRBJ2-5; TRBD1 agrees at 7 bases. The V segment lost 6 bases and the J segment 1 base; nucleotides outside the gene matches: 11. Germline CDR1 and CDR2: MGHRA and YSYEKL. The CDR3 is 16 amino acids. The CDR3 sequence is CASRRYAGGTQETQYF. The CDR3 coding sequence is TGCGCCAGCAGGCGGTATGCAGGGGGTACCCAAGAGACCCAGTACTTC.

Comments on this clonotype: One end of the junction does not line up with germline, which may come from a read error. The chain has TRBV20-1 and TRBJ2-1; tentative D call: TRBD2 (6 bases). Germline V lookup: CDR1 DFQATT, CDR2 SNEGSKA (reference sequence). The CDR3 has 17 amino acids. The CDR3 reads CSASGAASASSYNEHFF. In DNA, the CDR3 is TGCAGTGCTAGCGGAGCGGCTAGCGCCAGCTCCTACAATGAGCATTTCTTC.

V gene TRBV12-3 or TRBV12-4 combines with J gene TRBJ1-3; no clear D. V lost 8 bases and J 8 bases, leaving 22 bases between the germline ends. The CDR3 consists of 15 residues. The CDR3 nucleotides read TGTGCCAGCGTATTTGACGAGGTTCGGGGAGACACCATATATTTT. It specifies CASVFDEVRGDTIYF.

This clonotype was observed a few times. This chain links TRBV4-1 with TRBJ1-6, with D perhaps matching TRBD1 (6 bases). Trimming cost V 2 bases and J 8 bases, with 19 bases left between them. Germline loops: CDR1 MGHRA, CDR2 YSYEKL. The CDR3 runs 17 residues. DNA for the CDR3: TGCGCCAGCAGCCAACCTGCCGGGGGCTGGTTTGATTCACCCCTCCACTTT. Amino acid sequence: CASSQPAGGWFDSPLHF.